In its sample, the clone carrying this T cell receptor (beta chain) was seen many times. What it binds is unknown. This specimen comes from a study of T-cell reconstitution after alpha-beta-depleted transplantation in children. Study findings and constraints: The origin of alpha-beta T cells about two months after transplant was reportedly several hundred expanded graft clones. Once a year had passed after transplant, T-cell counts and diversity came mostly from newly produced T cells.

The germline CDR1 and CDR2 sequences are SQVTM and ANQGSEA. V was shortened by 3 bases and J by 5 bases, with 16 bases between the two germline ends. The CDR3 has 14 amino acids. TCRbeta library construction was performed incorporating unique molecular identifiers. TCRdb reprocessed the PCR reads via MiXCR and lists one record per CDR3 protein. This sample has roughly 110,000 distinct CDR3 sequences, with around 10% found just once. The clonotype originates from a boy younger than 10 with acute lymphoblastic leukemia, due to receive a stem cell transplant. The chain uses TRBV29-1 and TRBJ2-5; TRBD1 or TRBD2 may be the D gene (5 bases each). This specimen consisted of PBMCs, obtained before TCRalphabeta/CD19-depleted stem cell transplant. CDR3 sequence (DNA): TGCAGCGTTGATGAGGGGCCCCCCGTGGAGACCCAGTACTTC. It codes for CSVDEGPPVETQYF.